This TCR beta chain was sequenced for a study of cytomegalovirus exposure and HLA in healthy donors. The PCR contained 60 Vbeta and 13 Jbeta primers. Method: immunoSEQ multiplex PCR; TCRdb's copy keeps in-frame clones and lacks some. The sample has some 140,000 clones, 85% to 90% seen once; the top ten hold 4% to 6.5%. J was trimmed by 4 bases and V by 2 bases; bases with no gene match: 5. Germline V lookup: CDR1 GTSNPN, CDR2 SVGIG (reference sequence). The CDR3 is made up of 15 amino acids. The chain employs TRBV30 and TRBJ2-1, with 10 bases that match TRBD2. Sequenced input: PBMCs. The receptor was isolated from a woman aged 25-40 years in good health and CMV-seronegative. CDR3 coding DNA: TGTGCCTGGAGTCGCGGACTAGCGGAGTACAATGAGCAGTTCTTC. Translated: CAWSRGLAEYNEQFF.